This TCR beta chain was identified during a study of shared clonotypes between healthy human individuals. Study-wide background: Used for every donor were three CD4 naive, three CD4 memory, two CD8 naive and one CD8 memory plate.

Sequencing used immunoSEQ multiplex PCR; TCRdb keeps in-frame clones, though not all of them. Among around 980,000 clones, around 78% were seen once, and the ten largest hold roughly 0.65%. The germline V gene has CDR1 SGHNT and CDR2 YYREEE (reference sequence). This CDR3 is built from 15 residues. Trimming shortened V by 5 bases and J by 3 bases, and 15 bases separated the two germline ends. Comment on this clone: The antigen is unknown.

General study findings and limits: Generally, estimated richness proved larger in naive subsets than it did in memory subsets. Non-shared clonotypes had lower generation probabilities than those shared by all four donors.

The sequence was obtained from a man between 18 and 29 years old in good health. Some clones in this sample may be carry-over from other donors' samples. Specimen: memory CD4+ T cells from PBMCs. Subset described: CD45RA-negative fraction. This rearrangement joins TRBV5-4 to TRBJ2-1; D unclear. The CDR3 here is CASSRSSTGYNEQFF. The CDR3, as DNA: TGTGCCAGCAGTCGTAGTTCGACTGGCTACAATGAGCAGTTCTTC. Together with reference TRBV5-4 and TRBJ2-1, the CDR3 gives the full variable domain: ETGVTQSPTHLIKTRGQQVTLRCSSQSGHNTVSWYQQALGQGPQFIFQYYREEENGRGNFPPRFSGLQFPNYSSELNVNALELDDSALYLCASSRSSTGYNEQFFGPGTRLTVL.